This T cell receptor (beta chain) was identified during a study of STAT5B mutations in CD4+ large granular lymphocyte leukemia. Findings and caveats of the study: Without HLA matching, higher CD4+ than CD8+ T-LGLL clonality could reflect small sample size. Patient CD4-sorted repertoires looked more clonal than healthy CD4+ repertoires, even without putative leukemic clones.

Sequencing used immunoSEQ multiplex PCR; TCRdb keeps in-frame clones, though not all of them. The sample gives roughly 30,000 clones, more than 65% of which show up once; roughly 2% is in the top ten. The CDR3 runs to 16 residues. V was shortened by 4 bases and J by 8 bases, with 20 bases between the two germline ends. CDR1 PRHDT and CDR2 FYEKMQ come from the germline V gene (reference sequence). In the case of this clone: The antigen is undetermined.

The sequence was obtained from a human donor in good health. The V gene is TRBV13, the J gene TRBJ1-4, with D perhaps matching TRBD1 (6 bases). The sample consisted of CD4+ T cells from blood buffy coats. The CDR3 nucleotides are TGTGCCAGCAGCTCCTGGACGGCCGGGGGCGGGGAAAAACTGTTTTTT. Translated: CASSSWTAGGGEKLFF.